One sample yielded the 22 T cell receptor beta chains listed below, sequenced in a study of blood T cells in healthy people across ages. The second PCR ran roughly 7 to 12 cycles with a sample-barcoded 5' primer and J-beta primers. TCRdb independently ran MiXCR on the 5' RACE reads; one entry per CDR3 protein. The sample includes 550,000 to 650,000 distinct CDR3 sequences, about 29% of them seen just once. These sequences were also reported in another study, on T cells of mothers and their children.

Sequencing input: blood. These receptors originate from a boy younger than 10 in good health.

This clonotype was seen more than once but under ten times. V usage is TRBV12-3 or TRBV12-4 and J usage is TRBJ2-5; 8 bases map to TRBD1. The CDR3 is made up of 15 amino acids. V shed 5 bases, J shed 1 base, and the junction held 6 bases outside the gene matches. This CDR3 is CASSLMTGAQETQYF. The DNA of the CDR3 is TGTGCCAGCAGTCTCATGACAGGGGCCCAAGAGACCCAGTACTTC.

The CDR3 reads CATSSRALAGDVEQFF. CDR3 bases: TGTGCCACCAGCTCGCGCGCACTAGCGGGGGATGTTGAGCAGTTCTTC. The chain combines TRBV15 with TRBJ2-1, with 11 bases identical to TRBD2. CDR1 and CDR2 from the germline V gene are LNHNV and YYDKDF (reference sequence). J was trimmed by 9 bases and V by 5 bases; bases with no gene match: 12. This CDR3 is built from 16 residues.

In its sample, this clonotype was seen a few times. This sequence joins TRBV7-6 and TRBJ1-3; possible D gene TRBD1, 6 bases. V lost 5 bases, J lost 0 bases, and 23 bases lay in between. This CDR3 region has 19 residues. Per the germline V gene, CDR1 is SGHVS and CDR2 is FNYEAQ. In DNA, the CDR3 is TGTGCCAGCAGCAGAGCCTCCGGGACAAGACACTACTCTGGAAACACCATATATTTT. Translating gives CASSRASGTRHYSGNTIYF.

This rearrangement joins TRBV4-3 to TRBJ1-4; 10 bases agree with TRBD1. The V and J ends lost 2 bases and 0 bases, in that order; junction bases with no gene match: 12. This CDR3 region has 20 residues. The germline CDR1 and CDR2 sequences are LGHNA and YSLEER. The CDR3: CASSQRPGQGWFATNEKLFF. CDR3 sequence (DNA): TGCGCCAGCAGCCAACGGCCGGGACAGGGGTGGTTCGCAACTAATGAAAAACTGTTTTTT.

The chain carries TRBV7-2 and TRBJ2-7; 10 bases map to TRBD2. Looked up from germline, CDR1 is SGHTA and CDR2 is FQGNSA. The CDR3 is 15 residues long. The trim removed 5 bases at V and 1 base at J, leaving 5 bases unmatched. The CDR3 nucleotides are TGTGCCAGCAGCGCCACTAGCGGGATGTCCTACGAGCAGTACTTC. This translates into CASSATSGMSYEQYF.

The table lists this clonotype with many counts. The chain is built from TRBV5-6 and TRBJ2-7; D unclear. The V end lost 2 bases, the J end lost 2 bases, and 11 bases lay between the germline ends. Germline V lookup: CDR1 SGHDT, CDR2 YYEEEE. The CDR3 contains 14 residues. CDR3 protein: CASSFEGAPYEQYF. CDR3 bases: TGTGCCAGCAGCTTTGAAGGAGCCCCCTACGAGCAGTACTTC.

In its sample, this clonotype was seen a few times. A much larger clone is a single base away; this may be a read error. J is TRBJ2-5 and V is TRBV6-2 or TRBV6-3; unclear D gene. The V end was cut by 2 bases, the J end by 13 bases, with 14 bases between. This CDR3 is 12 amino acids long. Per the germline V gene, CDR1 is MNHEY and CDR2 is SVGEGT. The CDR3, as DNA: TGTGCCAGCAGTTACGCGCTGGGATTTCGGTACTTC. Protein sequence: CASSYALGFRYF.

CDR3 DNA: TGTGCCAGCAGCAACTCGAGGGGGACAGATACGCAGTATTTT. It is translated as CASSNSRGTDTQYF. V and J are TRBV7-9 and TRBJ2-3; tentatively, D is TRBD1 (6 bases). The CDR3 sequence is 14 residues long. V lost 5 bases and J lost 3, with 12 bases in between. Per germline, CDR1 SEHNR and CDR2 FQNEAQ (reference sequence).

The chain couples TRBV20-1 to TRBJ2-5, with 11 positions matching TRBD2. With 4 bases clipped from V and 1 base from J, the junction kept 5 bases outside the gene matches. CDR3 length: 15 amino acids. The V gene's germline CDR1 is DFQATT and CDR2 SNEGSKA (reference sequence). The CDR3 loop reads CSATLAGGLQETQYF. The CDR3 DNA is TGCAGTGCTACCTTAGCGGGGGGGCTCCAAGAGACCCAGTACTTC.

This clonotype came up a few times. This chain links TRBV25-1 with TRBJ2-2, with D possibly TRBD1 on 6 matching bases. This CDR3 is built from 15 residues. CDR1 is MGHDK, CDR2 SYGVNS, per germline. Trimming pared 7 bases from V and 1 base from J, leaving 13 bases between. The CDR3 coding sequence is TGTGCCAGCATGGAGCAGGGGATGAACACCGGGGAGCTGTTTTTT. It codes for CASMEQGMNTGELFF.

This clonotype has a handful of counts. The junction and the germline gene differ at one end; a read error may be behind it. This chain connects TRBV5-1 to TRBJ1-1; maybe TRBD1 (6 bases). This CDR3 has 13 residues. CDR1 is SGHRS and CDR2 is YFSETQ in the germline V gene. The CDR3 loop reads CASSFTGNAEAFF. The CDR3 coding sequence is TGCGCCAGCAGCTTTACAGGGAACGCTGAAGCTTTCTTT. Variable domain in full (rest from reference TRBV5-1 and TRBJ1-1): KAGVTQTPRYLIKTRGQQVTLSCSPISGHRSVSWYQQTPGQGLQFLFEYFSETQRNKGNFPGRFSGRQFSNSRSEMNVSTLELGDSALYLCASSFTGNAEAFFGQGTRLTVV.

V is TRBV20-1 and J is TRBJ2-1; D gene uncertain. With 3 bases removed from V and 3 bases from J, the gap between germline ends came to 9 bases. The CDR3 has 13 amino acids. CDR1 DFQATT and CDR2 SNEGSKA come from the germline V gene (reference sequence). The CDR3 DNA sequence: TGCAGTGCTAGCAAGGAGTTCTACAATGAGCAGTTCTTC. Translating gives CSASKEFYNEQFF.

The V gene is TRBV5-1, the J gene TRBJ1-3; TRBD1 matches at 7 bases. In germline, CDR1 is SGHRS, CDR2 YFSETQ. The CDR3 has 15 residues. After removal of 3 bases from V and 3 bases from J, the junction contained 6 bases not matched to a gene. CDR3 sequence: CASSSQTGYGNTIYF. CDR3 in DNA: TGCGCCAGCAGCTCACAGACAGGGTATGGAAACACCATATATTTT. Together with reference TRBV5-1 and TRBJ1-3, the CDR3 gives the full variable domain: KAGVTQTPRYLIKTRGQQVTLSCSPISGHRSVSWYQQTPGQGLQFLFEYFSETQRNKGNFPGRFSGRQFSNSRSEMNVSTLELGDSALYLCASSSQTGYGNTIYFGEGSWLTVV.

This clonotype was found once. This chain connects TRBV7-8 to TRBJ1-2, with a possible D match to TRBD1 (6 bases). The CDR3 has 16 residues. V gave up 1 base and J gave up 7 bases, with 19 bases separating them. Per germline, CDR1 SGHVS and CDR2 FQNEAQ. CDR3 bases: TGTGCCAGCAGCTTAGGGTCAGGACAGCTCAGAGGTGGCTACACCTTC. Its translation: CASSLGSGQLRGGYTF.

The chain links TRBV2 to TRBJ2-5, with D unresolved. Trimming took 4 bases from V and 2 from J, leaving 14 bases between them. The CDR3 length is 15 residues. Per the germline V gene, CDR1 is SNHLY and CDR2 is FYNNEI. CDR3 sequence (DNA): TGTGCCAGCAGTGTTTCTGAGATTTTTCAAGAGACCCAGTACTTC. Translating it yields CASSVSEIFQETQYF.

This clonotype was seen only a few times. The chain joins TRBV12-3 or TRBV12-4 to TRBJ2-6, with TRBD1 matching over 7 bases. The CDR3 is 14 amino acids. V shed 6 bases and J 3 bases; nucleotides not matched to a gene: 2. In nucleotides, the CDR3 is TGTGCCAGCAGGTCAGGGGGTGGGGCCAACGTCCTGACTTTC. The encoded protein is CASRSGGGANVLTF.

A few counts support this clonotype. The rearrangement links TRBV25-1 to TRBJ2-5; 10 nucleotides match TRBD2. Germline lookup yields CDR1 MGHDK and CDR2 SYGVNS. The CDR3 has 16 amino acids. Trimming cost V 4 bases and J 5 bases; bases outside gene matches: 10. The DNA for the CDR3 is TGTGCCAGCAGTGTTTCCGGTAGCGGGGGGTCGGAGACCCAGTACTTC. This gives the protein CASSVSGSGGSETQYF.

This clonotype was observed a handful of times. V gene TRBV18 combines with J gene TRBJ2-7; 7 nucleotides align to TRBD1. With 4 bases clipped from V and 3 bases from J, the junction kept 9 bases outside the gene matches. Per germline, CDR1 KGHSH and CDR2 LQKENI. CDR3 length: 15 amino acids. The CDR3 loop reads CASSHSTGQSYEQYF. In DNA form, the CDR3 reads TGTGCCAGCTCACACTCAACGGGACAGAGCTACGAGCAGTACTTC.

The rearrangement joins TRBV6-5 to TRBJ2-7; 9 nucleotides align to TRBD1. Germline-derived CDR1 and CDR2 are MNHEY and SVGAGI. V dropped 6 bases and J dropped 1; count of bases not matched to a gene: 7. The CDR3 totals 15 residues. The CDR3 DNA sequence: TGTGCCAGCAGCAACCGGGACAGGGCATCCTACGAGCAGTACTTC. As protein: CASSNRDRASYEQYF.

This clonotype has a handful of counts. This chain joins TRBV7-9 and TRBJ2-7, with 9 nucleotides matching TRBD2. The J call may be mistaken, given a closer DNA end match to TRBJ2-1. The CDR3 length is 14 residues. Germline CDR1 and CDR2: SEHNR and FQNEAQ (reference sequence). CDR3 sequence (DNA): TGTGCCAGCGGGGATAGCGGGGGACACGGTGAGCAGTTCTTC. Translated: CASGDSGGHGEQFF.

The rearrangement uses TRBV27 and TRBJ2-3, with D possibly being TRBD1 (6 bases). CDR1 and CDR2 from the germline V gene are MNHEY and SMNVEV (reference sequence). This CDR3 has 17 residues. The V end was cut by 2 bases, the J end by 4 bases, with 19 bases between. For the CDR3, the DNA is TGTGCCAGCAGTTTACGCCCAGGGGCTAATCGCGCAGATACGCAGTATTTT. This codes for CASSLRPGANRADTQYF.

In its sample, this clonotype was seen many times. J is TRBJ1-2 and V is TRBV7-9; D is unclear. The CDR3 has 12 residues. Germline CDR1 reads SEHNR; CDR2 reads FQNEAQ (reference sequence). V was trimmed by 5 bases and J by 5 bases, leaving 9 bases between them. CDR3 coding DNA: TGTGCCAGCAGCACGGACCCATATGGCTACACCTTC. Translation gives CASSTDPYGYTF.